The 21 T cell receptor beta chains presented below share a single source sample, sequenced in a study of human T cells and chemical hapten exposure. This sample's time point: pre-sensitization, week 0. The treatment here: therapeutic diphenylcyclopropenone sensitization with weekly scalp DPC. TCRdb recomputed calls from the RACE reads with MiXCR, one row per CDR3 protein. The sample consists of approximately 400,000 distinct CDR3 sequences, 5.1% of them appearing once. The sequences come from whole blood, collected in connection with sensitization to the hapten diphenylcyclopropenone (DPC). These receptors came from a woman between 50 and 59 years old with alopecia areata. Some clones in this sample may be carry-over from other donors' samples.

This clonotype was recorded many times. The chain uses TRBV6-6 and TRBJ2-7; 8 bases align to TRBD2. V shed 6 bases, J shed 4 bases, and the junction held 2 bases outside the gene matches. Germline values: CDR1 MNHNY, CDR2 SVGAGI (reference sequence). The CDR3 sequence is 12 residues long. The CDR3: CASSGLAYEQYF. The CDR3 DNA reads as TGTGCCAGCAGCGGACTAGCTTACGAGCAGTACTTC.

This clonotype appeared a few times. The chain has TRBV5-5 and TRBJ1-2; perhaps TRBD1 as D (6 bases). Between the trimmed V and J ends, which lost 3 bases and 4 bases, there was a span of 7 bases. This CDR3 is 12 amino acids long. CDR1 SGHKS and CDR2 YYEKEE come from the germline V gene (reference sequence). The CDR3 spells CASSWDTYGYTF. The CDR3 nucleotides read TGTGCCAGCAGCTGGGACACCTATGGCTACACCTTC.

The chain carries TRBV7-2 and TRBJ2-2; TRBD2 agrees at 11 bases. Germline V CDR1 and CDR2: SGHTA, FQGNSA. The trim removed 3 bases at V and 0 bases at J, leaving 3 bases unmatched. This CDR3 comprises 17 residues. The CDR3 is CASSFSGGATNTGELFF. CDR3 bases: TGTGCCAGCAGCTTTAGCGGGGGGGCTACGAACACCGGGGAGCTGTTTTTT.

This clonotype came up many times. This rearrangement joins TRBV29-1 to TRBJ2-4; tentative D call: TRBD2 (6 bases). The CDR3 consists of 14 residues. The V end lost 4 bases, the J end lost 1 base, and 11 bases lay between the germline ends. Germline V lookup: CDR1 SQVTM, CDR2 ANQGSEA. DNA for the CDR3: TGCAGCGTTGGGGGGGTCGGGGCCAAAAACATTCAGTACTTC. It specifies CSVGGVGAKNIQYF.

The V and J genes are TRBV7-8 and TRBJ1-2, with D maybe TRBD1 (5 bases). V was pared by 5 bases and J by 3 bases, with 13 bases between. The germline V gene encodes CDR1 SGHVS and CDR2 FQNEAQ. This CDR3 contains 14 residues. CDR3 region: CASSLAGADYGYTF. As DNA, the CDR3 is TGTGCCAGCAGCCTGGCTGGGGCAGACTATGGCTACACCTTC. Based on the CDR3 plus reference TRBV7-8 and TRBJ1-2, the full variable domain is GAGVSQSPRYKVAKRGQDVALRCDPISGHVSLFWYQQALGQGPEFLTYFQNEAQLDKSGLPSDRFFAERPEGSVSTLKIQRTQQEDSAVYLCASSLAGADYGYTFGSGTRLTVV.

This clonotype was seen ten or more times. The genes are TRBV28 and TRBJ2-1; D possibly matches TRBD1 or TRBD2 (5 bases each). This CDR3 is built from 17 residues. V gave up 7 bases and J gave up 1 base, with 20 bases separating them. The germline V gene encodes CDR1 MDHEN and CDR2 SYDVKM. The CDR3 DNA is TGTGCCAGCATCCCCCCCGGGGCGACCCAATCCTACAATGAGCAGTTCTTC. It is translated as CASIPPGATQSYNEQFF.

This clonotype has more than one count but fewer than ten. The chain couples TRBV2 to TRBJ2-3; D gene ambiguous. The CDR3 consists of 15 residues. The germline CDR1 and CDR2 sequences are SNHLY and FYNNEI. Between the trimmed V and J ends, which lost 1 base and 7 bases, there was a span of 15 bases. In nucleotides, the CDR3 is TGTGCCAGCAGTGAAGTCTTCATGAGGCAGTATACGCAGTATTTT. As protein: CASSEVFMRQYTQYF.

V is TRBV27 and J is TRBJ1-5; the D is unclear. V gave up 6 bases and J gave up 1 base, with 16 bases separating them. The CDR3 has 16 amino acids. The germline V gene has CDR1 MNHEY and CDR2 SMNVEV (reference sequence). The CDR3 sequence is CASSTPADGSNQPQHF. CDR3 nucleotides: TGTGCCAGCAGCACTCCGGCCGATGGGAGCAATCAGCCCCAGCATTTT.

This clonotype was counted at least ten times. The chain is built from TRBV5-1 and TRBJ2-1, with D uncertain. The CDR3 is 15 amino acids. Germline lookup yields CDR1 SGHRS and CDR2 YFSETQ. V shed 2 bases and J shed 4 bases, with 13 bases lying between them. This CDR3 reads CASSLLTGGYNEQFF. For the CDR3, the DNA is TGCGCCAGCAGCTTATTGACGGGTGGGTACAATGAGCAGTTCTTC.

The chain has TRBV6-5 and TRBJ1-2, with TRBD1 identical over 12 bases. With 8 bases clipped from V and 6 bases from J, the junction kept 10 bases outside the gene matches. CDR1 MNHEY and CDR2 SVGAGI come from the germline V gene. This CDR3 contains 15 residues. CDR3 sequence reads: CASYNTGTGGHGYTF. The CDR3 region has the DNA TGTGCCAGCTACAATACCGGGACAGGGGGCCATGGCTACACCTTC.

CDR3 DNA: TGCAGTGCTAGGGTAGGGACAGGGTGGTCAGACACTGAAGCTTTCTTT. The encoded protein is CSARVGTGWSDTEAFF. This sequence joins TRBV20-1 and TRBJ1-1, with 9 bases matching TRBD1. The CDR3 consists of 16 residues. V shed 3 bases and J 3 bases; nucleotides not matched to a gene: 11. Germline-derived CDR1 and CDR2 are DFQATT and SNEGSKA (reference sequence).

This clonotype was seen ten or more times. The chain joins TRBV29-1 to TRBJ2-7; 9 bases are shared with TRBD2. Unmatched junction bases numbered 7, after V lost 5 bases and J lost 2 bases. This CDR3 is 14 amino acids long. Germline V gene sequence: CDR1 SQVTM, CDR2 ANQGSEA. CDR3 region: CSVSRTSATYEQYF. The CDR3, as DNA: TGCAGCGTTTCTCGGACTAGCGCAACCTACGAGCAGTACTTC.

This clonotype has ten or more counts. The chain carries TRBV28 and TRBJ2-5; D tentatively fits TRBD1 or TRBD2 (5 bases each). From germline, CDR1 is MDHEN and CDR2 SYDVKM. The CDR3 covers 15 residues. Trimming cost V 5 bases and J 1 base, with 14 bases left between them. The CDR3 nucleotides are TGTGCCAGCAGTCTACTACGGGACGCCCAAGAGACCCAGTACTTC. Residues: CASSLLRDAQETQYF.

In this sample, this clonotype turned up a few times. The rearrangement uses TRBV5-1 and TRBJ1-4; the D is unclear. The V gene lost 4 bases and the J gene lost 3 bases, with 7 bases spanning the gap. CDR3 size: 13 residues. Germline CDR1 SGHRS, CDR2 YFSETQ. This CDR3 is CASSPNSNEKLFF. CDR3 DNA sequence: TGCGCCAGCAGCCCCAACTCTAATGAAAAACTGTTTTTT.

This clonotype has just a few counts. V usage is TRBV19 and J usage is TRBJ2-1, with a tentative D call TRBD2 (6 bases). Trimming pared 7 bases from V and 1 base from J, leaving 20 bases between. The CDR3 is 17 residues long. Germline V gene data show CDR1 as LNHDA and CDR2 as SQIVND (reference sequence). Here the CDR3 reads CASTPGRGSTSYNEQFF. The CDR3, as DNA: TGTGCCAGTACCCCAGGTCGGGGGAGTACGTCCTACAATGAGCAGTTCTTC.

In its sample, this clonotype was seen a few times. This CDR3 is CSISTGFAEPQHF. CDR3 sequence (DNA): TGCAGCATATCAACAGGGTTTGCGGAGCCCCAGCATTTT. The J gene is TRBJ1-5, the V gene TRBV29-1; tentatively, D is TRBD1 (6 bases). The V gene's germline CDR1 is SQVTM and CDR2 ANQGSEA. V was shortened by 8 bases and J by 8 bases, with 19 bases between the two germline ends. The CDR3 totals 13 residues.

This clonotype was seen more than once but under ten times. As DNA, the CDR3 is TGTGCCAGCAGCCAAGTACTCAGCGGCTACACCTTC. Translation: CASSQVLSGYTF. This rearrangement joins TRBV3-1 to TRBJ1-2, with D unclear. The CDR3 totals 12 residues. Germline CDR1 is LGHDT and CDR2 is YNNKEL (reference sequence). Trimming pared 1 base from V and 8 bases from J, leaving 8 bases between.

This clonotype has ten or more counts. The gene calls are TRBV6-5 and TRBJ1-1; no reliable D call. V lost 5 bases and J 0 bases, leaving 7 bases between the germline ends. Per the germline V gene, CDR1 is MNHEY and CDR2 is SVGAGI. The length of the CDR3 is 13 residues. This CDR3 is CASSIGLNTEAFF. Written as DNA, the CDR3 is TGTGCCAGCAGTATCGGCCTGAACACTGAAGCTTTCTTT.

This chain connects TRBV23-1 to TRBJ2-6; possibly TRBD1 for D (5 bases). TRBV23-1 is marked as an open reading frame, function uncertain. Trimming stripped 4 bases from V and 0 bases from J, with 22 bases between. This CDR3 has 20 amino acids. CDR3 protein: CASSLTIGKDNLSGANVLTF. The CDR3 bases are TGCGCCAGCAGTCTCACAATCGGAAAGGACAACCTCTCTGGGGCCAACGTCCTGACTTTC.

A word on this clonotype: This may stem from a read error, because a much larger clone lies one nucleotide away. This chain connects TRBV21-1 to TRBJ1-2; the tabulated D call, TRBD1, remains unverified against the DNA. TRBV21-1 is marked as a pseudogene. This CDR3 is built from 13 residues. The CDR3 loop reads CAGTRVGNYGYTF. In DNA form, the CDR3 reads TGTGCCGGCACCAGGGTCGGCAACTATGGCTACACCTTC.

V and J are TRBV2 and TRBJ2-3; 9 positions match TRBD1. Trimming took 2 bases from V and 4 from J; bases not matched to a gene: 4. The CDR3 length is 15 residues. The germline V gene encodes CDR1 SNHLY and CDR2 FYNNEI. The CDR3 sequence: CASSERDRVADTQYF. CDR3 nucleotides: TGTGCCAGCAGTGAACGGGACAGGGTAGCAGATACGCAGTATTTT.